This T cell receptor (beta chain) emerged from a study of T cell responses to AZD1222 COVID-19 vaccine. The assay was immunoSEQ multiplex PCR, and TCRdb's table has in-frame clones only and misses some. The sample lists about 170,000 clones, 90% occurring once. CDR1 is MNHEY, CDR2 SMNVEV, per germline (reference sequence). Trimming shortened V by 0 bases and J by 4 bases, and 9 bases separated the two germline ends. The CDR3 is made up of 15 amino acids. The receptor was isolated from an adult in good health. This material consisted of peripheral blood, taken on day 0 of AZD1222 vaccination. V gene TRBV27 combines with J gene TRBJ2-2; maybe TRBD1 (5 bases). The CDR3: CASSLSRVGTGELFF. CDR3 bases: TGTGCCAGCAGTTTATCCAGGGTAGGCACCGGGGAGCTGTTTTTT.